These 22 T cell receptor beta chains were sequenced from one sample in a study of T cell clonality in common variable immunodeficiency. Findings and caveats of the study: Fewer deletions and N-nucleotide insertions were reportedly seen in common variable immunodeficiency TCR beta sequences.

No antigen has been identified for these receptors. This table comes from immunoSEQ multiplex PCR, and its TCRdb copy is limited to in-frame clones, with some not included. The sample contains about 15,000 clones, none occurring once; around 13% lies in the top ten. Specimen: peripheral blood mononuclear cells. All receptors come from a human donor with common variable immunodeficiency.

This clone was seen at least ten times. The read comes to an end 3 residues before the CDR3 does, leaving the germline J gene to fill in the end. V and J are TRBV10-1 and TRBJ2-3; D is uncertain. The CDR3 sequence is 14 residues long. In germline, CDR1 is WNHNN, CDR2 SYGVQD (reference sequence). The germline V and J ends were trimmed by 2 bases and 2 bases, with 8 bases remaining between them. CDR3 bases read: TGCGCCAGCAGTGAGCTTAGTTTCACAGATACG. The encoded protein is CASSELSFTDT. The entire CDR3 sequence reads CASSELSFTDTQYF.

This clone is categorized as medium-sized (0.01 to 0.1%). The read terminates 3 residues ahead of where the CDR3 ends, so the germline J gene completes it. The rearrangement links TRBV5-1 to TRBJ1-1, with D possibly matching TRBD1 (6 bases). The germline V and J ends were trimmed by 4 bases and 1 base, with 11 bases remaining between them. The CDR3 runs to 14 residues. The germline CDR1 and CDR2 sequences are SGHRS and YFSETQ. The CDR3 spells CASSPGQSNTEAFF. The DNA read from the CDR3 is TGCGCCAGCAGCCCGGGACAATCGAACACTGAA.

This clone was picked up many times. CDR3 sequence: CASSLGGLAIHNEQFF. The DNA read from the CDR3 is TGCGCCAGCAGCTTGGGGGGACTAGCGATCCACAATGAG. The chain has TRBV5-1 and TRBJ2-1; 10 bases agree with TRBD2. The sequence runs out 3 residues before the end of the CDR3; the remainder is reconstructed from the germline J gene. The V gene end was trimmed by 0 bases and the J gene end by 5 bases; junction bases not matched to a gene: 5. The CDR3 runs to 16 residues. Germline V lookup: CDR1 SGHRS, CDR2 YFSETQ.

This clone was picked up a small number of times. The read comes to an end 3 residues before the CDR3 does, leaving the germline J gene to fill in the end. V usage is TRBV18 and J usage is TRBJ1-6, with D unclear. CDR1 KGHSH and CDR2 LQKENI come from the germline V gene. V was pared by 3 bases and J by 4 bases, with 10 bases between. The length of the CDR3 is 15 residues. The covered CDR3 bases are TGTGCCAGCTCACCGCAAACAAGTTATAATTCACCC. This gives the protein CASSPQTSYNSP. The whole CDR3 protein is CASSPQTSYNSPLHF.

This clone came up many times. The read is 3 residues too short to cover the CDR3 end, so that end is filled in from the germline J gene. The chain joins TRBV5-1 to TRBJ1-2; a weak D match, TRBD1 (6 bases). V lost 4 bases and J 2 bases, leaving 9 bases between the germline ends. This CDR3 contains 13 residues. Germline values: CDR1 SGHRS, CDR2 YFSETQ. This CDR3 is CASSIQGNYGYTF. The part of the CDR3 DNA that was read is TGCGCCAGCAGCATACAGGGAAACTATGGC. The full variable domain, with the rest looked up from reference TRBV5-1 and TRBJ1-2, is KAGVTQTPRYLIKTRGQQVTLSCSPISGHRSVSWYQQTPGQGLQFLFEYFSETQRNKGNFPGRFSGRQFSNSRSEMNVSTLELGDSALYLCASSIQGNYGYTFGSGTRLTVV.

There are a few counts of this clone. Coverage ceases 3 residues before the CDR3 finishes, and the germline J gene fills in the end. V is TRBV11-2 and J is TRBJ1-3; no clear D. V dropped 3 bases and J dropped 6 bases, with 9 bases sitting between them. Looked up from germline, CDR1 is SGHAT and CDR2 is FQNNGV. The CDR3 contains 13 residues. The covered CDR3 bases are TGTGCCAGCAGCTTCTCCGCGAAAAACACC. It yields the protein CASSFSAKNT. In full, the CDR3 is CASSFSAKNTIYF.

This clone was recorded at least ten times. Read sequence stops 3 residues before the CDR3 end, and the germline J gene provides the missing end. The chain recombines TRBV18 with TRBJ1-2, with a possible D match to TRBD1 (6 bases). Trimming pared 1 base from V and 6 bases from J, leaving 9 bases between. This CDR3 comprises 13 residues. Germline CDR1 KGHSH, CDR2 LQKENI. The sequenced CDR3 bases are TGTGCCAGCTCACCACGGTCAGGGGATGGC. Its translation: CASSPRSGDG. The CDR3 in its entirety is CASSPRSGDGYTF.

This clone is categorized as medium-sized. The CDR3 extends 3 residues past the end of the read, so its final part is completed from the germline J gene. The J gene is TRBJ2-1, the V gene TRBV5-4; TRBD2 matches 11 bases. The CDR3 has 15 amino acids. V shed 1 base, J shed 6 bases, and the junction held 3 bases outside the gene matches. Looked up from germline, CDR1 is SGHNT and CDR2 is YYREEE (reference sequence). CDR3 region: CASSLTLAGGNEQFF. The CDR3 bases that were read are TGTGCCAGCAGCTTGACTCTAGCGGGGGGCAATGAG.

This clone was counted between two and nine times. Read coverage stops 3 residues before the CDR3 terminus; the germline J gene supplies the remainder. V gene TRBV18 combines with J gene TRBJ2-7; D is uncertain. Trimming removed 3 bases at V and 3 bases at J, with 6 bases between. This CDR3 contains 12 residues. CDR1 and CDR2 (germline): KGHSH, LQKENI. Incomplete CDR3 DNA: TGTGCCAGCTCACCTAGCCTCTACGAG. It codes for CASSPSLYE. The complete CDR3 sequence is CASSPSLYEQYF.

This clone has just a few counts. From the germline J gene comes the end of the CDR3, since the read stops 3 residues before it. The chain uses TRBV20-1 and TRBJ2-7, with D maybe TRBD2 (6 bases). V was clipped by 6 bases and J by 0 bases, with 18 bases between them. In germline, CDR1 is DFQATT, CDR2 SNEGSKA (reference sequence). This CDR3 has 15 residues. The covered CDR3 bases are TGCAGTGCGTCAGGGCGAGTAGCGGCCTCCTACGAG. Its translation: CSASGRVAASYE. The full CDR3 sequence reads CSASGRVAASYEQYF.

This clone was seen only a few times. The read is 3 residues too short to cover the CDR3 end, so that end is filled in from the germline J gene. This rearrangement joins TRBV6-1 to TRBJ2-1; the match to TRBD2 covers 8 bases. V gave up 2 bases and J gave up 2 bases; unmatched junction bases: 11. Germline-derived CDR1 and CDR2 are MNHNS and SASEGT. This CDR3 has 18 amino acids. The sequenced part of the CDR3 DNA is TGTGCCAGCAGTGAATCTTGGGGTAGCGGGGCCACCTACAATGAG. It specifies CASSESWGSGATYNE. Given in full, the CDR3 is CASSESWGSGATYNEQFF.

Points on this clone: The CDR3 is cut off 3 residues early in the read; its end comes from the germline J gene. V and J are TRBV19 and TRBJ1-6; D remains ambiguous. This CDR3 has 15 residues. V was clipped by 10 bases and J by 4 bases, with 17 bases between them. Germline CDR1 and CDR2: LNHDA and SQIVND (reference sequence). This CDR3 is CATRPTATYNSPLHF. CDR3 DNA (partial): TGTGCCACCCGACCCACAGCAACTTATAATTCACCC. The variable domain in full, completed from reference TRBV19 and TRBJ1-6, reads DGGITQSPKYLFRKEGQNVTLSCEQNLNHDAMYWYRQDPGQGLRLIYYSQIVNDFQKGDIAEGYSVSREKKESFPLTVTSAQKNPTAFYLCATRPTATYNSPLHFGNGTRLTVT.

A note on this clone: The missing CDR3 end, 3 residues past where the read stops, is filled in from the germline J gene. The J gene is TRBJ2-2, the V gene TRBV19; D might be TRBD2 (5 bases). Between the trimmed V and J ends, which lost 1 base and 0 bases, there was a span of 12 bases. The CDR3 is made up of 17 amino acids. Germline-derived CDR1 and CDR2 are LNHDA and SQIVND (reference sequence). CDR3 DNA (partial): TGTGCCAGTAGTATAGTGTCAGGACTCCCGAACACCGGGGAG. Amino acid sequence: CASSIVSGLPNTGE. The CDR3, in full, reads CASSIVSGLPNTGELFF.

This clone was observed many times. The CDR3 bases that were read are TGTGCCAGCTCACCACCGAGCAGGGGGCAATTCTGGAATGAG. Amino acids: CASSPPSRGQFWNE. The CDR3, in full, reads CASSPPSRGQFWNEQFF. This chain links TRBV18 with TRBJ2-1; 8 positions match TRBD1. The sequenced fragment ends 3 residues before the CDR3 boundary, so the rest is inferred from the germline J gene. Trimming cost V 0 bases and J 7 bases; bases outside gene matches: 11. The CDR3 has 17 amino acids. From germline, CDR1 is KGHSH and CDR2 LQKENI.

This clone has only a few counts. The CDR3 end lies 3 residues beyond the end of the read and is filled in from the germline J gene. V usage is TRBV7-2 and J usage is TRBJ2-7; D is unresolved. Germline V gene sequence: CDR1 SGHTA, CDR2 FQGNSA. There are 11 residues in the CDR3. Trimming took off 1 base at V and 6 bases at J, with 4 bases between the two ends. This CDR3 is CASSLVVEQYF. CDR3 DNA (partial): TGTGCCAGCAGCTTAGTAGTCGAG.

This clone was found many times. The read halts 3 residues ahead of the CDR3 end, with the missing end drawn from the germline J gene. V and J are TRBV2 and TRBJ1-1; perhaps TRBD1 as D (6 bases). In germline, CDR1 is SNHLY, CDR2 FYNNEI. This CDR3 comprises 16 residues. Trimming removed 3 bases from V and 6 bases from J, with 20 bases in between. CDR3 DNA (partial): TGTGCCAGCAGTGAGGGACCCGGGCAGGGGTTCGCTGAA. It encodes CASSEGPGQGFAE. The complete CDR3 reads CASSEGPGQGFAEAFF.

This clone appeared many times. The read stops 3 residues short of the end of the CDR3; the missing end is completed from the germline J gene. This chain uses TRBV2 with TRBJ1-1; D gene uncertain. The CDR3 totals 13 residues. V was clipped by 7 bases and J by 1 base, with 10 bases between them. CDR1 and CDR2 (germline): SNHLY, FYNNEI. The DNA read from the CDR3 is TGTGCCAGCAACTTCTCCCCGAACACTGAA. Protein sequence: CASNFSPNTE. Given in full, the CDR3 is CASNFSPNTEAFF.

This clone has more than one count but fewer than ten. CDR3 region: CASSPIAGGTEAFF. The sequenced part of the CDR3 DNA is TGTGCCAGCTCACCCATCGCGGGGGGGACTGAA. J is TRBJ1-1 and V is TRBV18, with D maybe TRBD1 (5 bases). The read ends 3 residues shy of where the CDR3 ends; the end is completed using the germline J gene. The CDR3 spans 14 residues. Per the germline V gene, CDR1 is KGHSH and CDR2 is LQKENI. V lost 3 bases and J 5 bases, leaving 13 bases between the germline ends.

At least ten counts were recorded for this clone. The sequenced fragment ends 3 residues before the CDR3 boundary, so the rest is inferred from the germline J gene. The chain combines TRBV7-2 with TRBJ2-5; weak D call: TRBD2 (6 bases). V was cut by 4 bases and J by 5 bases, with 14 bases left in between. The length of the CDR3 is 14 residues. Germline assignment: CDR1 SGHTA and CDR2 FQGNSA. Here the CDR3 reads CASSSEGGWETQYF. The part of the CDR3 DNA that was read is TGTGCCAGCAGCTCAGAAGGAGGGTGGGAGACC.

This clone showed up many times. The CDR3 goes on 3 residues after the read ends, and that part is filled in from the germline J gene. The rearrangement links TRBV19 to TRBJ2-1, with TRBD2 matching over 12 bases. This CDR3 region has 20 residues. Trimming removed 3 bases from V and 0 bases from J; junction bases left unmatched: 12. The germline V gene encodes CDR1 LNHDA and CDR2 SQIVND (reference sequence). CDR3: CASSIFGLAGGQSSYNEQFF. CDR3 DNA, as far as it was read: TGTGCCAGTAGTATTTTTGGGCTAGCGGGAGGGCAAAGCTCCTACAATGAG.

A remark on this clone: One end of the junction is discordant with germline, which a read error may explain. The read comes to an end 3 residues before the CDR3 does, leaving the germline J gene to fill in the end. The chain recombines TRBV7-7 with TRBJ2-3, with unresolved D. This CDR3 comprises 13 residues. Germline CDR1 SSHAT, CDR2 FNYEAQ (reference sequence). Here the CDR3 reads CASSLGVGDTQYF. The DNA read from the CDR3 is TGTGCTAGCAGCTTAGGAGTCGGAGATACG.

This clone turned up a few times. The read stops 3 residues short of the end of the CDR3; the missing end is completed from the germline J gene. V gene TRBV5-1 combines with J gene TRBJ2-1, with D possibly being TRBD2 (6 bases). Per the germline V gene, CDR1 is SGHRS and CDR2 is YFSETQ. The CDR3 contains 15 residues. V was shortened by 5 bases and J by 2 bases, with 14 bases between the two germline ends. Incomplete CDR3 DNA: TGCGCCAGCAGACTCCTCGGGGGAACCTACAATGAG. It codes for CASRLLGGTYNE. The full CDR3 sequence reads CASRLLGGTYNEQFF.